Below are 21 T cell receptor beta chains sequenced from a single sample in a study of Graves' ophthalmopathy and Graves' hyperthyroidism. Amplification from RNA transcripts yielded the TCR beta CDR3 regions. First-round RT-PCR with HTBI primers preceded a second-round multiplex PCR. Each CDR3 protein is one row after TCRdb ran MiXCR on the multiplex PCR reads. The sample records about 220,000 distinct CDR3 sequences, 20% to 25% being singletons. The sample comprised peripheral blood. These receptors were obtained from a woman aged 45-60 years with Graves' ophthalmopathy.

This clonotype has just a few counts. This chain connects TRBV18 to TRBJ2-2; TRBD2 might be the D (5 bases). The germline gives CDR1 KGHSH, CDR2 LQKENI. V was clipped by 3 bases and J by 0 bases, with 14 bases between them. The CDR3 is made up of 17 amino acids. CDR3 region: CASSPWSGAANTGELFF. The CDR3 bases are TGTGCCAGCTCACCGTGGAGCGGAGCCGCGAACACCGGGGAGCTGTTTTTT.

This clonotype was picked up a small number of times. V and J are TRBV14 and TRBJ2-2, with 10 bases identical to TRBD1. The CDR3 runs to 17 residues. The germline V gene encodes CDR1 SGHDN and CDR2 FVKESK. J gave up 7 bases and V 0 bases, and 8 bases lay outside the gene matches. The CDR3 DNA sequence: TGTGCCAGCAGCCAAGAGAAACCGGGACAGGGGATCGGGGAGCTGTTTTTT. Amino acid sequence: CASSQEKPGQGIGELFF.

This clonotype occurred many times. J is TRBJ2-7 and V is TRBV2, with D maybe TRBD1 (7 bases). The CDR3 has 15 amino acids. CDR1 SNHLY and CDR2 FYNNEI come from the germline V gene. V dropped 4 bases and J dropped 2 bases, with 15 bases sitting between them. The CDR3 loop is CASSGVGGTAYEQYF. The CDR3 DNA sequence: TGTGCCAGCAGTGGTGTCGGAGGGACAGCCTACGAGCAGTACTTC.

V gene TRBV6-2 or TRBV6-3 combines with J gene TRBJ2-7; D possibly corresponds to TRBD1 (8 bases). Germline CDR1 is MNHEY and CDR2 is SVGEGT. The ends were cut back, 8 bases at V and 2 bases at J, with 16 bases in the middle. The CDR3 has 14 residues. The chain's CDR3 is CASGPTGGAYEQYF. DNA of the CDR3: TGTGCCAGCGGTCCAACAGGGGGGGCCTACGAGCAGTACTTC.

The CDR3 protein is CASSPPGQETQYF. CDR3 bases: TGTGCCAGCAGCCCTCCTGGGCAAGAGACCCAGTACTTC. This chain uses TRBV28 with TRBJ2-5; D unresolved. The CDR3 is 13 residues long. V was shortened by 6 bases and J by 2 bases, with 10 bases between the two germline ends. Germline values: CDR1 MDHEN, CDR2 SYDVKM.

This clonotype was counted ten times or more. CDR3 protein: CASSLPLYNEQFF. The CDR3 DNA sequence: TGTGCCAGCAGCTTACCCCTCTACAATGAGCAGTTCTTC. The chain carries TRBV11-2 and TRBJ2-1; D call uncertain. The CDR3 is 13 amino acids. Germline CDR1 is SGHAT and CDR2 is FQNNGV. The ends were cut back, 2 bases at V and 3 bases at J, with 5 bases in the middle.

This clonotype showed up many times. V usage is TRBV10-3 and J usage is TRBJ1-2, with D hard to call. Germline values: CDR1 ENHRY, CDR2 SYGVKD. The CDR3 spans 14 residues. Trimming took off 6 bases at V and 9 bases at J, with 20 bases between the two ends. Here the CDR3 reads CAIRRVEEQWSYTF. CDR3 in DNA: TGTGCCATCAGGCGTGTGGAGGAGCAGTGGAGCTACACCTTC.

Many counts were recorded for this clonotype. This chain uses TRBV30 with TRBJ2-7; 7 bases line up with TRBD1. Germline CDR1 reads GTSNPN; CDR2 reads SVGIG (reference sequence). This CDR3 has 11 residues. V lost 5 bases to trimming and J lost 3 bases; unmatched junction nucleotides: 1. The CDR3: CAWDRDYEQYF. The CDR3 DNA follows: TGTGCCTGGGACAGGGACTACGAGCAGTACTTC.

In this sample, this clonotype turned up many times. J is TRBJ2-2 and V is TRBV27, with 11 bases that match TRBD2. From germline, CDR1 is MNHEY and CDR2 SMNVEV (reference sequence). The junction had 2 bases not matched to a gene; V was cut back by 5 bases and J by 0 bases. This CDR3 contains 16 residues. The CDR3 nucleotides are TGTGCCAGCAGTGTGACTAGCGGGGCGAACACCGGGGAGCTGTTTTTT. Encoded protein: CASSVTSGANTGELFF.

This clonotype was found many times. The rearrangement uses TRBV28 and TRBJ2-3; tentatively, D is TRBD2 (6 bases). CDR1 MDHEN and CDR2 SYDVKM come from the germline V gene. Trimming shortened V by 3 bases and J by 4 bases, and 8 bases separated the two germline ends. The CDR3 is 13 amino acids. The chain's CDR3 is CASSFGGPDTQYF. CDR3 coding DNA: TGTGCCAGCAGTTTCGGGGGACCAGATACGCAGTATTTT. Full variable domain (rest looked up from reference TRBV28 and TRBJ2-3): DVKVTQSSRYLVKRTGEKVFLECVQDMDHENMFWYRQDPGLGLRLIYFSYDVKMKEKGDIPEGYSVSREKKERFSLILESASTNQTSMYLCASSFGGPDTQYFGPGTRLTVL.

In its sample, this clonotype was seen many times. The chain joins TRBV27 to TRBJ1-5; D is unclear. The CDR3 extends over 17 amino acids. V lost 4 bases and J 2 bases, leaving 18 bases between the germline ends. In germline, CDR1 is MNHEY, CDR2 SMNVEV (reference sequence). CDR3 in DNA: TGTGCCAGCAGTTCCGCTAAACGGGCCGGAGGCAATCAGCCCCAGCATTTT. It encodes CASSSAKRAGGNQPQHF.

This clonotype was counted only a few times. The chain has TRBV12-3 or TRBV12-4 and TRBJ1-5, with a possible D match to TRBD1 (6 bases). CDR3 length: 15 residues. The V end lost 6 bases, the J end lost 3 bases, and 15 bases lay between the germline ends. The CDR3 sequence: CASRRAGASNQPQHF. CDR3 DNA sequence: TGTGCCAGCAGACGTGCAGGGGCCTCCAATCAGCCCCAGCATTTT.

The chain combines TRBV6-5 with TRBJ2-7; D is possibly TRBD1 (5 bases). The CDR3 runs 16 residues. Between the trimmed V and J ends, which lost 5 bases and 2 bases, there was a span of 19 bases. The germline gives CDR1 MNHEY, CDR2 SVGAGI. Here the CDR3 reads CASSIDSLGGAYEQYF. In DNA, the CDR3 is TGTGCCAGCAGTATCGACAGCCTTGGCGGCGCCTACGAGCAGTACTTC.

This clonotype has just a few counts. The V call is TRBV18, the J call TRBJ2-7; 10 bases map to TRBD2. With V trimmed by 6 bases and J by 0 bases, 14 bases remained unmatched. Germline lookup yields CDR1 KGHSH and CDR2 LQKENI. This CDR3 is built from 18 residues. The CDR3 loop is CASSTGRTSGASSYEQYF. The CDR3 nucleotides read TGTGCCAGCTCCACAGGAAGAACTAGCGGGGCGAGCTCCTACGAGCAGTACTTC.

This clonotype appeared many times. The genes are TRBV9 and TRBJ1-6, with a tentative D call TRBD1 (5 bases). Germline assignment: CDR1 SGDLS and CDR2 YYNGEE. Trimming removed 0 bases from V and 7 bases from J, with 11 bases in between. The CDR3 has 15 residues. CDR3 sequence: CASSVAGGLNSPLHF. In nucleotides, the CDR3 is TGTGCCAGCAGCGTAGCTGGGGGATTAAATTCACCCCTCCACTTT.

This chain links TRBV6-4 with TRBJ1-1; D not resolved. V was clipped by 6 bases and J by 1 base, with 15 bases between them. Germline V gives CDR1 MRHNA, CDR2 SNTAGT. The CDR3 length is 15 residues. The CDR3 sequence: CASSFGGGRNTEAFF. The CDR3 bases are TGTGCCAGCAGCTTCGGAGGAGGCCGGAACACTGAAGCTTTCTTT.

This clonotype was counted at least ten times. The chain uses TRBV5-1 and TRBJ1-6; D uncertain. Germline CDR1 SGHRS, CDR2 YFSETQ. Trimming left V 3 bases short and J 7 bases short, with 17 bases between. This CDR3 region has 16 residues. The DNA of the CDR3 is TGCGCCAGCAGCTCTTCGGGCCAAAGCTTCAATTCACCCCTCCACTTT. Its protein product is CASSSSGQSFNSPLHF.

Ten or more counts support this clonotype. The chain recombines TRBV6-2 or TRBV6-3 with TRBJ2-7; 9 nucleotides agree with TRBD2. This CDR3 has 15 amino acids. The V segment lost 4 bases and the J segment 4 bases; nucleotides outside the gene matches: 8. Germline values: CDR1 MNHEY, CDR2 SVGEGT. In DNA form, the CDR3 reads TGTGCCAGCAGTTGGCGGGCTAGCGGGAAATACGAGCAGTACTTC. It translates to CASSWRASGKYEQYF.

This clonotype was recorded many times. This chain links TRBV30 with TRBJ2-7, with D possibly being TRBD2 (5 bases). Germline lookup yields CDR1 GTSNPN and CDR2 SVGIG (reference sequence). Between the trimmed V and J ends, which lost 4 bases and 7 bases, there was a span of 14 bases. The CDR3 is 12 amino acids. CDR3 DNA: TGTGCCTGGACTTCCGGACTGATTGAGCAGTACTTC. Translation: CAWTSGLIEQYF.

This clonotype was counted many times. This chain joins TRBV19 and TRBJ2-7; D is tentatively TRBD1 or TRBD2 (5 bases each). V gave up 3 bases and J gave up 4 bases, with 16 bases separating them. Germline-derived CDR1 and CDR2 are LNHDA and SQIVND (reference sequence). This CDR3 has 15 residues. CDR3 in amino acids: CASSISGTRIYEQYF. The CDR3 DNA sequence: TGTGCCAGTAGTATCTCCGGGACCCGAATTTACGAGCAGTACTTC.

This clonotype has ten or more counts. V gene TRBV19 combines with J gene TRBJ1-5; the D gene is possibly TRBD1 (6 bases). Germline V gene lookup returns CDR1 LNHDA and CDR2 SQIVND (reference sequence). V shed 4 bases and J shed 0 bases, with 19 bases lying between them. The CDR3 has 18 amino acids. CDR3 amino acids: CASSKLDSRPYSNQPQHF. The CDR3 coding sequence is TGTGCCAGTAGTAAGCTGGACAGCCGACCATATAGCAATCAGCCCCAGCATTTT.